The present T cell receptor (beta chain) was sequenced within a study of T cells in Graves' hyperthyroidism and ophthalmopathy. Uncontrolled infection, other autoimmune disease, pregnancy or lactation disqualified patients from enrolment. The study based diagnoses on clinical symptoms, serum thyroxine and TRAb, thyroid ultrasound and orbital computed tomography. Germline lookup yields CDR1 DFQATT and CDR2 SNEGSKA (reference sequence). The CDR3 runs 13 residues. With 5 bases clipped from V and 0 bases from J, the junction kept 4 bases outside the gene matches. What was amplified from RNA transcripts were TCR beta CDR3 regions. First-round RT-PCR of the TCR CDR3 relied on the HTBI primer set. MiXCR, applied by TCRdb to the multiplex PCR reads, yields one record per CDR3 protein. The repertoire has 530,000 or so distinct CDR3 sequences, 17% of them found once; the top ten carry roughly 15%. Study-level results: Among clonotypes expanded in thyroid above 0.001, most were also found in blood. The model made its ophthalmopathy prediction, and onset followed a median approximately six months later.

This clonotype has just a few counts. The antigen is not known. The V and J genes are TRBV20-1 and TRBJ2-7; TRBD2 agrees at 7 bases. The receptor comes from a woman aged 18-29 years with Graves' ophthalmopathy. The sample was blood. CDR3 region: CSAAGTISYEQYF. CDR3 sequence (DNA): TGCAGTGCTGCCGGGACTATCTCCTACGAGCAGTACTTC.